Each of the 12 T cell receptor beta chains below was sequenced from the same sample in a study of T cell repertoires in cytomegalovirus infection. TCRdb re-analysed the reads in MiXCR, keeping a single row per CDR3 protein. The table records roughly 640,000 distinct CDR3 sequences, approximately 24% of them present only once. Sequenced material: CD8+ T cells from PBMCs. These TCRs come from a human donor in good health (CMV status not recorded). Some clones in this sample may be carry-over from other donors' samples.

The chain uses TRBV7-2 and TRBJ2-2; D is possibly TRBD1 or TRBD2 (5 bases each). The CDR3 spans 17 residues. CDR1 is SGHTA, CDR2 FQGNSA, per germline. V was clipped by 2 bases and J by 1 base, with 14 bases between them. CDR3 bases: TGTGCCAGCAGCTTAAACAGACCAGGGAGGAACACCGGGGAGCTGTTTTTT. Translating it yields CASSLNRPGRNTGELFF.

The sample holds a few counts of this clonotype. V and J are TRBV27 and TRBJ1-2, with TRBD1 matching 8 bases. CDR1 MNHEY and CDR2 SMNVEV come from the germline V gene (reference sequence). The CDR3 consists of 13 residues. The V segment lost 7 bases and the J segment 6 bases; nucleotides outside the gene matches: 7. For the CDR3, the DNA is TGTGCCAGCATAGGACAGGGCAACGATGGCTACACCTTC. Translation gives CASIGQGNDGYTF.

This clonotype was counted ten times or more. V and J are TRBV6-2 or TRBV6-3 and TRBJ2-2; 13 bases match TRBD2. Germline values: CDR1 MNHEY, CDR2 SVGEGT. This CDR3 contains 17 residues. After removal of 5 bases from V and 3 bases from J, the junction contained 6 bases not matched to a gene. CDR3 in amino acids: CASSLSGLAGDTGELFF. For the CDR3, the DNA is TGTGCCAGCAGTCTCTCCGGACTAGCGGGGGACACCGGGGAGCTGTTTTTT.

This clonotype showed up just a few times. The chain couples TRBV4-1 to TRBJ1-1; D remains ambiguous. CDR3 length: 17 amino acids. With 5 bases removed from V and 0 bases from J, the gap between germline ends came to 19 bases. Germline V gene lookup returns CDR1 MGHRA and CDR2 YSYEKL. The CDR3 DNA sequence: TGCGCCAGCAGCACAAGAGAATCTTTTACCATGAACACTGAAGCTTTCTTT. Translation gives CASSTRESFTMNTEAFF.

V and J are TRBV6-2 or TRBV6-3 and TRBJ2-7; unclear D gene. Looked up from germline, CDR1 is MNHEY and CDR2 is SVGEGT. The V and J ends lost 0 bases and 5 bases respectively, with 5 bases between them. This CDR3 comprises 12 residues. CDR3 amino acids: CASSYSPDEQYF. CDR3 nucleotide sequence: TGTGCCAGCAGTTACTCCCCCGACGAGCAGTACTTC.

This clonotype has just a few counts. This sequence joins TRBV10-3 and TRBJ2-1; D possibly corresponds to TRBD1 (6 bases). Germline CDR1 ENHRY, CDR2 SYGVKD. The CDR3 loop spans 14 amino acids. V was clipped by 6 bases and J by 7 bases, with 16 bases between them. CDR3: CAISRETGPNEQFF. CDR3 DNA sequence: TGTGCCATCAGCAGAGAGACAGGTCCGAATGAGCAGTTCTTC.

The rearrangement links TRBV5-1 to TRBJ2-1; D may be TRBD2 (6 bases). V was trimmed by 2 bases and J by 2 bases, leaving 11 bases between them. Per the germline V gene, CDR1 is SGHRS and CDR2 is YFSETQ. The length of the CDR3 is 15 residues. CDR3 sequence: CASSFGDSTYNEQFF. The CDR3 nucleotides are TGCGCCAGCAGCTTCGGGGACTCGACCTACAATGAGCAGTTCTTC.

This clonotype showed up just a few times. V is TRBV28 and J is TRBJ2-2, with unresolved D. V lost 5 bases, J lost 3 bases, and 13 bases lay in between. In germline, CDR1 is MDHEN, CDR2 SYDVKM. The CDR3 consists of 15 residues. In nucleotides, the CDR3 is TGTGCCAGCAGTGGAGAGAGGTTGGACACCGGGGAGCTGTTTTTT. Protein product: CASSGERLDTGELFF.

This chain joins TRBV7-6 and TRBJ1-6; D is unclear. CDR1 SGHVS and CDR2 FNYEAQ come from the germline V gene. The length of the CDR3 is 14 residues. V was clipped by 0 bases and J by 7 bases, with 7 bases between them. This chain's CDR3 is CASSLAPLNSPLHF. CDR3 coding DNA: TGTGCCAGCAGCTTAGCACCACTCAATTCACCCCTCCACTTT.

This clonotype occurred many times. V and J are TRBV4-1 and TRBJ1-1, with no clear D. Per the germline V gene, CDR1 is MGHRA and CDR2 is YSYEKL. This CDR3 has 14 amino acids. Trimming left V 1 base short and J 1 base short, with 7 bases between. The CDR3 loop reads CASSQGPGNTEAFF. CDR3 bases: TGCGCCAGCAGCCAAGGCCCCGGGAACACTGAAGCTTTCTTT.

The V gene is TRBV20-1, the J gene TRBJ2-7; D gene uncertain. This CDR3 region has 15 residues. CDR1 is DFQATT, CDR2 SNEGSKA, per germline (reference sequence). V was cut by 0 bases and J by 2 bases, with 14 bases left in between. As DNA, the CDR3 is TGCAGTGCTAGAGATCTTGTCTCTGGCGCCTACGAGCAGTACGTC. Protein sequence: CSARDLVSGAYEQYV.

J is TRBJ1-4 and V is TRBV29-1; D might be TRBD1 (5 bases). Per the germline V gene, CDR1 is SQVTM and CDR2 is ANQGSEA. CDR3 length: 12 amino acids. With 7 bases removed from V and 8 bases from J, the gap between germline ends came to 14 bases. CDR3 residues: CSAGPEGEKLFF. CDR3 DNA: TGCAGCGCGGGACCAGAGGGGGAAAAACTGTTTTTT.